This T cell receptor beta chain is from a study of T cell repertoires in cytomegalovirus infection. Points from the study as a whole: Summed public TCR beta family frequency identified CMV carriers bearing the relevant HLA.

Remarks on this clonotype: Its antigen is not known.

TCRdb independently ran MiXCR on the reads; one entry per CDR3 protein. The table lists 650,000 to 900,000 distinct CDR3 sequences, approximately 29% of them singletons, with 9.5% to 15% in the top ten. Per the germline V gene, CDR1 is SGHTA and CDR2 is FQGNSA. The CDR3 contains 16 residues. V trimming: 5 bases; J trimming: 0 bases; junction bases outside the gene matches: 6. The sample was cultured CD8+ T cells from PBMCs, taken from culture after CMV antigen stimulation. The chain joins TRBV7-2 to TRBJ2-3; TRBD1 matches at 9 bases. This clonotype was obtained from a human donor in good health (CMV status not recorded). Some clones in this sample may be carry-over from other donors' samples. CDR3 sequence (DNA): TGTGCCAGCAGCCCCGGGACAGGGACTAGCACAGATACGCAGTATTTT. It specifies CASSPGTGTSTDTQYF.